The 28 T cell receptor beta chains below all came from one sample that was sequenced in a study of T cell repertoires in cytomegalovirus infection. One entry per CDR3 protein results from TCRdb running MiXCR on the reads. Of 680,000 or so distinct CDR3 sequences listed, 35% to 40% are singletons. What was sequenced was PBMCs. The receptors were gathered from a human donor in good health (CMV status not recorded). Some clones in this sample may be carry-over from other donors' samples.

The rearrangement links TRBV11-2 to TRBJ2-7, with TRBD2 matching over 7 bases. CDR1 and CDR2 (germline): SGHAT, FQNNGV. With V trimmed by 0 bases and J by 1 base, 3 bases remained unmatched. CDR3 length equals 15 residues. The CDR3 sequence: CASSLDGGWSYEQYF. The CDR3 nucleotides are TGTGCCAGCAGCTTAGACGGGGGGTGGTCCTACGAGCAGTACTTC.

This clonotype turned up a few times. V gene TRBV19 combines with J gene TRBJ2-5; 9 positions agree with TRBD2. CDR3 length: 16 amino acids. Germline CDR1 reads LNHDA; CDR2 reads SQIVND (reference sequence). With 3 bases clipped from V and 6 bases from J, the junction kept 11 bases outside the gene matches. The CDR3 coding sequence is TGTGCCAGTAGTATGTCGGCTAGCGGGATAGTGAAGACCCAGTACTTC. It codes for CASSMSASGIVKTQYF.

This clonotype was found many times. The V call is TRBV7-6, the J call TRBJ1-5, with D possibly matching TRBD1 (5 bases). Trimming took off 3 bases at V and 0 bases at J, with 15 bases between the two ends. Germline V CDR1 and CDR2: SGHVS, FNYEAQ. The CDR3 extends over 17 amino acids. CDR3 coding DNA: TGTGCCAGCAGCTTGTGTCGTCCGGGGGTTAGCAATCAGCCCCAGCATTTT. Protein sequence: CASSLCRPGVSNQPQHF.

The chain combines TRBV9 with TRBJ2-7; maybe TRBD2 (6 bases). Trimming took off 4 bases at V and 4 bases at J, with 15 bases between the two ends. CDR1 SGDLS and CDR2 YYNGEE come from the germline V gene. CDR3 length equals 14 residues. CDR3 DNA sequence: TGTGCCAGCAGCCCCGGTGGAGGGGAGTACGAGCAGTACTTC. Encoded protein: CASSPGGGEYEQYF.

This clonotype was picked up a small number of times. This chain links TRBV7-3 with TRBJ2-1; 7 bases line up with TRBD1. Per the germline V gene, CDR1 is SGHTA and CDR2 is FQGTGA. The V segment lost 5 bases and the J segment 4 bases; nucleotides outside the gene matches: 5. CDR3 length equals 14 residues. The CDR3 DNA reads TGTGCCAGCAGCGAACAGGGGATGTACAATGAGCAGTTCTTC. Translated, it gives CASSEQGMYNEQFF.

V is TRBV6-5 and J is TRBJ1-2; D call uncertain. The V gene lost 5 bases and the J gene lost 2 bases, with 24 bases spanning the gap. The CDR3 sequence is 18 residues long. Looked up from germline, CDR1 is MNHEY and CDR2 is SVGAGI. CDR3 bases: TGTGCCAGCAGTCCCCCCCTAGGGCGGCTGTTCGGGAACTATGGCTACACCTTC. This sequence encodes CASSPPLGRLFGNYGYTF.

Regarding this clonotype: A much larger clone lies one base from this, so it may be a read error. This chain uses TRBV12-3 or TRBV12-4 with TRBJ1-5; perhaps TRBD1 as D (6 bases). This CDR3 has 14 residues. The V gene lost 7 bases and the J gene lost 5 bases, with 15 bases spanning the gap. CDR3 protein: CASKKGGGYQPQHF. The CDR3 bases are TGTGCCAGCAAGAAGGGGGGCGGGTATCAGCCCCAGCATTTT.

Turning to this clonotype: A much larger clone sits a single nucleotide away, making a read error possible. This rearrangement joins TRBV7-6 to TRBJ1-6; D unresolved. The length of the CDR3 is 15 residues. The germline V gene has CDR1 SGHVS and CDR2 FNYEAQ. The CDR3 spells CASSLKSSYNSPLPF. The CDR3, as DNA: TGTGCCAGCAGCTTAAAGAGCTCCTATAATTCACCCCTCCCCTTT.

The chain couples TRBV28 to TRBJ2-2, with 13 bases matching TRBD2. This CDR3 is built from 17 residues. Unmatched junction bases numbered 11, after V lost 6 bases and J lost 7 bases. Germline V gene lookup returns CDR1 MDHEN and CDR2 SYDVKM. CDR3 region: CASSPPTSGRAIGELFF. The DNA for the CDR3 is TGTGCCAGCAGCCCACCCACTAGCGGGAGGGCCATCGGGGAGCTGTTTTTT.

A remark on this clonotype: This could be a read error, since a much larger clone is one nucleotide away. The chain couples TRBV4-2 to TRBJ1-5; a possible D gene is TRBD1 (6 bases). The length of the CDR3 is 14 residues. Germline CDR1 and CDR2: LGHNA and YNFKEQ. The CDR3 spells CASSQGGGNQSQHF. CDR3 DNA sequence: TGTGCCAGCAGCCAGGGGGGCGGCAATCAGTCCCAGCATTTT.

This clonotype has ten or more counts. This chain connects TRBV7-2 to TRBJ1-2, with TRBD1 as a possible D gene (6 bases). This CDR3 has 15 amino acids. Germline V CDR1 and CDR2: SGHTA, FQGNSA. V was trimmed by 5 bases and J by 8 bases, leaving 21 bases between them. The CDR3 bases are TGTGCCAGCAGCCGAGCAGGGGTACTTCGAGGCGGCTACACCTTC. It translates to CASSRAGVLRGGYTF.

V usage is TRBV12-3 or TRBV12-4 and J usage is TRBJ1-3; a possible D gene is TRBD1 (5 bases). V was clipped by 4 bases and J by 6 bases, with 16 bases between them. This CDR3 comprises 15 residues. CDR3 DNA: TGTGCCAGCAGTTGGGACCGCCGCTCGTTAAACACCATATATTTT. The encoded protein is CASSWDRRSLNTIYF.

The CDR3 spells CASSQENTEAFF. CDR3 in DNA: TGTGCCAGCAGCCAAGAGAACACTGAAGCTTTCTTT. This sequence joins TRBV5-4 and TRBJ1-1; no definite D call. Germline-derived CDR1 and CDR2 are SGHNT and YYREEE (reference sequence). CDR3 size: 12 residues. The V and J ends lost 4 bases and 1 base respectively, with 5 bases between them.

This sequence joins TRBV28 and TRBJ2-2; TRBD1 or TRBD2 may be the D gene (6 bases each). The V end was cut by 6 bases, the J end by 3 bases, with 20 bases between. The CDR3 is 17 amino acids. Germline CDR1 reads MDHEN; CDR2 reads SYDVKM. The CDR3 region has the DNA TGTGCCAGCAGCTTGGAGGGTTGGGGGCAGGACACCGGGGAGCTGTTTTTT. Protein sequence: CASSLEGWGQDTGELFF.

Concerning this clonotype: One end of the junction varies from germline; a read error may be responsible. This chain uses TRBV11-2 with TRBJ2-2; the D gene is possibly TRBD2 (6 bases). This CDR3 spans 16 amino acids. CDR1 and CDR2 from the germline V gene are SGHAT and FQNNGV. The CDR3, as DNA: TGTGCCAACAGCGGGCGCGGCCCTCATCCGACCGGGGAGCTGTTTTTT. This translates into CANSGRGPHPTGELFF. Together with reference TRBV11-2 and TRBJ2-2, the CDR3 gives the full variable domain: EAGVAQSPRYKIIEKRQSVAFWCNPISGHATLYWYQQILGQGPKLLIQFQNNGVVDDSQLPKDRFSAERLKGVDSTLKIQPAKLEDSAVYLCANSGRGPHPTGELFFGEGSRLTVL.

CDR3 in amino acids: CASSSPAGNTEAFF. The CDR3 DNA reads as TGTGCCAGCAGTTCCCCGGCGGGGAACACTGAAGCTTTCTTT. V and J are TRBV6-5 and TRBJ1-1; D remains unclear. V was pared by 4 bases and J by 1 base, with 10 bases between. CDR3 size: 14 residues. In germline, CDR1 is MNHEY, CDR2 SVGAGI.

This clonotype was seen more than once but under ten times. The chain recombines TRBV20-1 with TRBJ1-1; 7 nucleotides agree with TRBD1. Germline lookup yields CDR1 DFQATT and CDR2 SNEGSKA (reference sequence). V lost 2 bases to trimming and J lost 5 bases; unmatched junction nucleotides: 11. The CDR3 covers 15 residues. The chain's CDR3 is CSARPQTGLRTEAFF. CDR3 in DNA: TGCAGTGCTAGACCACAGACAGGGCTGCGGACTGAAGCTTTCTTT.

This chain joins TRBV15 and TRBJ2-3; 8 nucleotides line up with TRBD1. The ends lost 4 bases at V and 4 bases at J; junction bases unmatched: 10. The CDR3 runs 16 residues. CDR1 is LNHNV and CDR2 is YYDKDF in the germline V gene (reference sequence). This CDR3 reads CATSNLGQGGADTQYF. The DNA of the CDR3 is TGTGCCACCAGCAACCTCGGACAGGGTGGGGCAGATACGCAGTATTTT.

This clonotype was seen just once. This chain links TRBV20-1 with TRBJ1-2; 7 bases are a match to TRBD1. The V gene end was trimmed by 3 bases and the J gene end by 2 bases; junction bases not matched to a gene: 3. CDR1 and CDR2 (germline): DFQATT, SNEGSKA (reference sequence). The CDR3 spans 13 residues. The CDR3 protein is CSASGGQNYGYTF. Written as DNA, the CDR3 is TGCAGTGCTAGCGGGGGACAGAACTATGGCTACACCTTC.

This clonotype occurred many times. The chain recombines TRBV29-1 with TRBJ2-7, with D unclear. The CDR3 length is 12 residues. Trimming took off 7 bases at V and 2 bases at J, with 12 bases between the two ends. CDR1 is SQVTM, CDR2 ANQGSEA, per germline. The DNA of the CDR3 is TGCAGCGGAGCGTACCATACCTACGAGCAGTACTTC. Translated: CSGAYHTYEQYF.

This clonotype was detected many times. The CDR3, as DNA: TGCAGTGCTCATTTGGCGGGAAAGGAGCAGTACTTC. It translates to CSAHLAGKEQYF. This chain uses TRBV20-1 with TRBJ2-7; the D gene is possibly TRBD2 (6 bases). The CDR3 spans 12 residues. Trimming removed 5 bases at V and 7 bases at J, with 15 bases between. Germline V gene lookup returns CDR1 DFQATT and CDR2 SNEGSKA (reference sequence).

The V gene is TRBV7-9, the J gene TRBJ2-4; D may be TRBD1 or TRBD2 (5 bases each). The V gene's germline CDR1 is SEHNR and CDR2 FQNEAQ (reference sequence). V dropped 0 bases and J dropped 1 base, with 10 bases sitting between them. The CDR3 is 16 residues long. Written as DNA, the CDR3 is TGTGCCAGCAGCTTAGCGGGGGATAGGGCCAAAAACATTCAGTACTTC. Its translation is CASSLAGDRAKNIQYF.

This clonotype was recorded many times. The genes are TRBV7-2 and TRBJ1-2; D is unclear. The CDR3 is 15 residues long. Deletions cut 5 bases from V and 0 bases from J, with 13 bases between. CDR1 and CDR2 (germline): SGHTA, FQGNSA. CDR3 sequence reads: CASSPGRNSNYGYTF. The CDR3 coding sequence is TGTGCCAGCAGCCCGGGCCGAAACTCTAACTATGGCTACACCTTC.

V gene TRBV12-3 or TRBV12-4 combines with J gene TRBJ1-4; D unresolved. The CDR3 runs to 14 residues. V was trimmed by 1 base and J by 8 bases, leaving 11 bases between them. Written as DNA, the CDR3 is TGTGCCAGCAGTTTAGGAGGAATTGGGGAAAAACTGTTTTTT. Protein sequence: CASSLGGIGEKLFF.

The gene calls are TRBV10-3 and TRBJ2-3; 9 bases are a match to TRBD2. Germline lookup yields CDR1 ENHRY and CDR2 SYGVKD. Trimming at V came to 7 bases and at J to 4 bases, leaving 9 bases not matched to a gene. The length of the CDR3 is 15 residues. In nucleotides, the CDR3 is TGTGCCATCAAGGCGCGGGGGGGCCAACCAGATACGCAGTATTTT. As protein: CAIKARGGQPDTQYF.

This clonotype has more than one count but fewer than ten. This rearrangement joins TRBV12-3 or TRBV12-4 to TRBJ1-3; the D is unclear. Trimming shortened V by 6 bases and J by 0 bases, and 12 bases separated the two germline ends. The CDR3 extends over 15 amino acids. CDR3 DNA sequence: TGTGCCAGCAGGACCGGGCCATACTCTGGAAACACCATATATTTT. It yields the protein CASRTGPYSGNTIYF.

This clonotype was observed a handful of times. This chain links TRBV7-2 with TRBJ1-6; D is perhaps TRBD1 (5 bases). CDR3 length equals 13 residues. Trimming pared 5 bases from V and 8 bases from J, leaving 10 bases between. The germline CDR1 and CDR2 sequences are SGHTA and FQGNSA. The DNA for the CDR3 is TGTGCCAGCAGCCGGGACGGATATTCACCCCTCCACTTT. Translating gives CASSRDGYSPLHF.

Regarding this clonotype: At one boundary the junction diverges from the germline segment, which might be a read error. CDR3 in DNA: TGCGCCAGCAGCTTGGGGGACAGGGACCACTATGGCTACCCCTTC. This encodes CASSLGDRDHYGYPF. The chain recombines TRBV5-1 with TRBJ1-2; 9 bases line up with TRBD1. Germline loops: CDR1 SGHRS, CDR2 YFSETQ. The CDR3 covers 15 residues. The entire variable domain, with the rest obtained from reference TRBV5-1 and TRBJ1-2, is as follows: KAGVTQTPRYLIKTRGQQVTLSCSPISGHRSVSWYQQTPGQGLQFLFEYFSETQRNKGNFPGRFSGRQFSNSRSEMNVSTLELGDSALYLCASSLGDRDHYGYPFGSGTRLTVV.